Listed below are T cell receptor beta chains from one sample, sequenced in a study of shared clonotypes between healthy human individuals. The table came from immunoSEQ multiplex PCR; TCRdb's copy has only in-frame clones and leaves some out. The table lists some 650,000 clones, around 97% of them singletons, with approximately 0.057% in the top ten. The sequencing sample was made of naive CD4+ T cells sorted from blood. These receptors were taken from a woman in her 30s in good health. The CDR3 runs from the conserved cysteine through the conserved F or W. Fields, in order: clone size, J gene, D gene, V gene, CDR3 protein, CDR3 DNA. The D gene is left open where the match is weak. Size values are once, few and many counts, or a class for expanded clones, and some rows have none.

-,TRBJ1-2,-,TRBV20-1,CSARGGYGYTF,TGCAGTGCTAGAGGAGGCTATGGCTACACCTTC
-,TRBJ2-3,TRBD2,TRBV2,CASSEVGGSTDTQYF,TGTGCCAGCAGTGAAGTGGGAGGGAGCACAGATACGCAGTATTTT
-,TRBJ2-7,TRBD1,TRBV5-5,CASSPGTVIYEQYF,TGTGCCAGCAGCCCCGGGACAGTAATATACGAGCAGTACTTC
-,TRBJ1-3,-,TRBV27,CASSLTPSGNTIYF,TGTGCCAGCAGTTTAACGCCCTCTGGAAACACCATATATTTT
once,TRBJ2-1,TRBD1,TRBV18,CASSPQDRVASYNEQFF,TGTGCCAGCTCACCTCAAGACAGGGTGGCGTCCTACAATGAGCAGTTCTTC
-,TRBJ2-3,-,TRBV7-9,CASKVGEGATDTQYF,TGTGCCAGCAAGGTGGGGGAGGGGGCCACAGATACGCAGTATTTT
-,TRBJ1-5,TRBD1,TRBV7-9,CASSQMGAGGVEQPQHF,TGTGCCAGCAGCCAGATGGGGGCAGGGGGCGTGGAGCAGCCCCAGCATTTT
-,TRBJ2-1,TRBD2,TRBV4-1,CASSQLGLAGGGPHEQFF,TGCGCCAGCAGCCAACTTGGACTAGCGGGAGGAGGTCCCCATGAGCAGTTCTTC
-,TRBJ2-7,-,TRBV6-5,CASSYQGSYEQYF,TGTGCCAGCAGTTACCAGGGATCCTACGAGCAGTACTTC
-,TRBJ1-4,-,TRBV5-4,CASSYPGTDEKLFF,TGTGCCAGCAGCTACCCCGGGACGGATGAAAAACTGTTTTTT
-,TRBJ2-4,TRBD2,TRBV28,CASRTSGLGSNIQYF,TGTGCCAGCAGGACTAGCGGGCTCGGCTCAAACATTCAGTACTTC
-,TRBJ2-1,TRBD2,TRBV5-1,CASSLADSGRLREQFF,TGCGCCAGCAGCTTGGCCGATAGCGGGAGGCTACGAGAGCAGTTCTTC
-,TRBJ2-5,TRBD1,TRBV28,CASTKRLRGPETQYF,TGTGCCAGCACCAAACGCCTCAGGGGGCCAGAGACCCAGTACTTC
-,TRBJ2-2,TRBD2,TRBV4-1,CASSQRLAGGYGELFF,TGCGCCAGCAGCCAAAGGCTAGCGGGAGGATACGGGGAGCTGTTTTTT
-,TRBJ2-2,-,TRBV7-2,CASSLEASRAGELFF,TGTGCCAGCAGCTTAGAGGCTAGCCGCGCCGGGGAGCTGTTTTTT
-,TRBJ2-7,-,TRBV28,CASSFSYYEQYF,TGTGCCAGCAGTTTTTCGTACTACGAGCAGTACTTC
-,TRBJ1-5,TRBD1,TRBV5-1,CASTRTGEGNQPQHF,TGCGCCAGCACGAGGACAGGGGAAGGCAATCAGCCCCAGCATTTT
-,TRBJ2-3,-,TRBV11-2,CASSLGIAGLISDTQYF,TGTGCCAGCAGCTTAGGGATTGCGGGGCTGATATCAGATACGCAGTATTTT
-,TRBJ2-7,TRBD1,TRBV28,CASNPARGREQYF,TGTGCCAGCAACCCCGCCAGGGGGCGAGAGCAGTACTTC
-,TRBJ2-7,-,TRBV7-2,CASSLMTGLPYEQYF,TGTGCCAGCAGCTTGATGACAGGCCTTCCCTACGAGCAGTACTTC
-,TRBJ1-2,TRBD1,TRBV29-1,CSVPQGIGYTF,TGCAGCGTCCCACAGGGGATTGGCTACACCTTC
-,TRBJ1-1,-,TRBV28,CASRESGNTEAFF,TGTGCCAGCAGGGAGAGTGGGAACACTGAAGCTTTCTTT
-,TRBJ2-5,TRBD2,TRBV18,CASSPSGLAQETQYF,TGTGCCAGCTCACCATCGGGACTAGCCCAAGAGACCCAGTACTTC
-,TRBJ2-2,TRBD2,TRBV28,CASSPLREGPHTGELFF,TGTGCCAGCAGCCCTCTGCGGGAGGGCCCACACACCGGGGAGCTGTTTTTT
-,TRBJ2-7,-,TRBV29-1,CSVAGDYEQYF,TGCAGCGTTGCCGGGGACTACGAGCAGTACTTC
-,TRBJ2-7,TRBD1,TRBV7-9,CASSLAGTGGYEQYF,TGTGCCAGCAGCTTGGCAGGGACAGGGGGCTACGAGCAGTACTTC
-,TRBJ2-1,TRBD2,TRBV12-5,CASGAPGLYNEQFF,TGTGCTAGTGGTGCCCCGGGACTATACAATGAGCAGTTCTTC
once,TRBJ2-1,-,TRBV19,CASSPRIHEQFF,TGTGCCAGTAGCCCGCGGATCCATGAGCAGTTCTTC
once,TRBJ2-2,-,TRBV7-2,CASSAEPTGELFF,TGTGCCAGCAGCGCGGAACCCACCGGGGAGCTGTTTTTT
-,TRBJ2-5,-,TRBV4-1,CASSQDLGAGRGETQYF,TGCGCCAGCAGCCAAGATCTTGGAGCGGGCCGAGGAGAGACCCAGTACTTC
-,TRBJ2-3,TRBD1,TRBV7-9,CASSPRQGGTDTQYF,TGTGCCAGCAGCCCTCGACAGGGCGGCACAGATACGCAGTATTTT
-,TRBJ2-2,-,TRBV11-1,CASGGLQNGELFF,TGTGCCAGCGGGGGACTCCAGAACGGGGAGCTGTTTTTT
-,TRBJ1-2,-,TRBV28,CASSLDSVWNYGYTF,TGTGCCAGCAGTTTAGACTCAGTTTGGAACTATGGCTACACCTTC
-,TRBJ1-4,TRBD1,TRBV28,CASSLSDRGGEKLFF,TGTGCCAGCAGTTTGAGCGACAGGGGTGGTGAAAAACTGTTTTTT
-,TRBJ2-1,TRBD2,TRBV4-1,CASSRGLAGGSGDEQFF,TGCGCCAGCAGCCGCGGACTAGCGGGAGGTTCGGGCGATGAGCAGTTCTTC
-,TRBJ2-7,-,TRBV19,CASKGGSSYEQYF,TGTGCCAGTAAAGGAGGCTCCTCCTACGAGCAGTACTTC
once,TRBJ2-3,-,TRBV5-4,CASSLAGRPSDTQYF,TGTGCCAGCAGCTTGGCAGGTAGACCCTCAGATACGCAGTATTTT
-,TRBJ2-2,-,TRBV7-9,CASSFLDIGELFF,TGTGCCAGCAGCTTTCTAGATATCGGGGAGCTGTTTTTT
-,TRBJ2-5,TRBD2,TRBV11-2,CASRNLYSGRAGEQYF,TGTGCCAGCAGAAACCTTTATAGCGGGAGGGCGGGAGAGCAGTACTTC
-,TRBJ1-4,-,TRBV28,CASDGTSTEKLFF,TGTGCCAGCGACGGAACTTCAACTGAAAAACTGTTTTTT
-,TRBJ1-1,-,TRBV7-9,CASTLDSMGDTEAFF,TGTGCCAGCACATTAGATAGCATGGGGGACACTGAAGCTTTCTTT
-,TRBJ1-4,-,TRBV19,CASSTPRWDEKLFF,TGTGCCAGTAGTACGCCCAGGTGGGATGAAAAACTGTTTTTT
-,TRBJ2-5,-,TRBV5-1,CASSPGQRGTQYF,TGCGCCAGCAGCCCGGGACAGCGGGGGACCCAGTACTTC
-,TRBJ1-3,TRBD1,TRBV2,CASSPGGGNTIYF,TGTGCCAGCAGTCCAGGGGGTGGAAACACCATATATTTT
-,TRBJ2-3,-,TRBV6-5,CASSYSMGDTQYF,TGTGCCAGCAGTTACTCGATGGGAGATACGCAGTATTTT
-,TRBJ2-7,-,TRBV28,CASSLIYEQYF,TGTGCCAGCAGCCTGATCTACGAGCAGTACTTC
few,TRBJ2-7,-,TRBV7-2,CASALGTRRDEQYF,TGTGCCAGCGCTTTGGGTACTCGGAGGGACGAGCAGTACTTC
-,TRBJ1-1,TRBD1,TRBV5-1,CASSFQGARNTEAFF,TGCGCCAGCAGCTTCCAGGGGGCGAGGAACACTGAAGCTTTCTTT
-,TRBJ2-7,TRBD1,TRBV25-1,CASSRGQGRSYEQYF,TGTGCCAGCAGTCGCGGACAGGGGAGGTCCTACGAGCAGTACTTC
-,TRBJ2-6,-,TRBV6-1,CASSELTPGSGANVLTF,TGTGCCAGCAGTGAACTTACCCCTGGTTCTGGGGCCAACGTCCTGACTTTC
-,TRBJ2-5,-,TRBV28,CASSLRRGISKYGETQYF,TGTGCCAGCAGTTTAAGGAGAGGGATATCAAAGTATGGAGAGACCCAGTACTTC
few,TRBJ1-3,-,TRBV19,CASIDSSGNTIYF,TGTGCCAGTATTGACAGTTCCGGAAACACCATATATTTT
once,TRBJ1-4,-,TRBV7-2,CASSSIRGKLFF,TGTGCCAGCAGCTCGATCAGGGGAAAACTGTTTTTT